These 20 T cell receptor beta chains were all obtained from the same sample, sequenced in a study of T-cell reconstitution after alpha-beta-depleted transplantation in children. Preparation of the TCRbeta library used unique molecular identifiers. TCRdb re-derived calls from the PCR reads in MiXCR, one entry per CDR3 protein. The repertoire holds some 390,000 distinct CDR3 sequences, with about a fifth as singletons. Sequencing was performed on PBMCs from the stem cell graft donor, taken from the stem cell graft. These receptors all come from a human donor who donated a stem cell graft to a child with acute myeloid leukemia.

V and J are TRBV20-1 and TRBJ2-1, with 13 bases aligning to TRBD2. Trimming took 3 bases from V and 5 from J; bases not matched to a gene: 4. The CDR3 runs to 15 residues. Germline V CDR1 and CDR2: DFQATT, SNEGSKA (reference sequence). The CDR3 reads CSASVGLAGDNEQFF. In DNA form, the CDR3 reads TGCAGTGCTAGCGTAGGACTAGCGGGGGACAATGAGCAGTTCTTC.

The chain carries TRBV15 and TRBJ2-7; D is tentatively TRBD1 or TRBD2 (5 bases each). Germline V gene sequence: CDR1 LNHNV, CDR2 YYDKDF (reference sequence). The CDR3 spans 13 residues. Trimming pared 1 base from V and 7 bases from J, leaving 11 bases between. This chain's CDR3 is CATSRGRDGEQYF. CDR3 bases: TGTGCCACCAGCAGAGGCAGGGACGGGGAGCAGTACTTC.

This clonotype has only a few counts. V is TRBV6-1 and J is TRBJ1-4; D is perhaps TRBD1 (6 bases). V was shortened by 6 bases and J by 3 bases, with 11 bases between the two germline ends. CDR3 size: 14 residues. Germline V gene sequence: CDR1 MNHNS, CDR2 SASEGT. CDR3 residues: CASSKQGPNEKLFF. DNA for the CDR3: TGTGCCAGCAGCAAACAGGGACCTAATGAAAAACTGTTTTTT.

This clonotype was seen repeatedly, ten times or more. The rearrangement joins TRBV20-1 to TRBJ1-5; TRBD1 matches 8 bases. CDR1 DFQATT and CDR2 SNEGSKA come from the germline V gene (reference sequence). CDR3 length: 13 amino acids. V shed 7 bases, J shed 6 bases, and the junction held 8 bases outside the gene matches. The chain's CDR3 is CSVGQGMSQPQHF. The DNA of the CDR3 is TGCAGTGTCGGACAGGGTATGAGTCAGCCCCAGCATTTT.

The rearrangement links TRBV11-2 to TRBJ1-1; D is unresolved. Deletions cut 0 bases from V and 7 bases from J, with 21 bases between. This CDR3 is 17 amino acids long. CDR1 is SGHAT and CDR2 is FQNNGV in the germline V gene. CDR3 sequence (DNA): TGTGCCAGCAGCTTAGAGGATCTGGCTGTCGCTCGAGGTGAAGCTTTCTTT. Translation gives CASSLEDLAVARGEAFF.

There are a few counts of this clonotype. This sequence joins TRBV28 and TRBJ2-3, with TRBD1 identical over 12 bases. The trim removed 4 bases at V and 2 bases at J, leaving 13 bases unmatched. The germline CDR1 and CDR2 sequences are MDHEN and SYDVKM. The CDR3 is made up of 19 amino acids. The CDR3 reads CASSWDRGLAGLVTDTQYF. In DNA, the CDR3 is TGTGCCAGCAGTTGGGACAGGGGGCTAGCGGGGCTAGTCACAGATACGCAGTATTTT.

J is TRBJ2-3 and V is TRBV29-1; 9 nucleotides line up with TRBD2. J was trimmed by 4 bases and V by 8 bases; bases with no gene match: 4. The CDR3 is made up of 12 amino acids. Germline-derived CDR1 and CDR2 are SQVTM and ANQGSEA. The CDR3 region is CSKTSGADTQYF. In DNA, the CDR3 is TGCAGCAAGACTAGCGGAGCAGATACGCAGTATTTT.

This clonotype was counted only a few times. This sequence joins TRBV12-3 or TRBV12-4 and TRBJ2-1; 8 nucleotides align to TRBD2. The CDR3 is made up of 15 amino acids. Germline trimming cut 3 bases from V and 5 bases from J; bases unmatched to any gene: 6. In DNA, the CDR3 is TGTGCCAGCAGTTTCCGAGCGGGAGCCCACAATGAGCAGTTCTTC. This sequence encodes CASSFRAGAHNEQFF.

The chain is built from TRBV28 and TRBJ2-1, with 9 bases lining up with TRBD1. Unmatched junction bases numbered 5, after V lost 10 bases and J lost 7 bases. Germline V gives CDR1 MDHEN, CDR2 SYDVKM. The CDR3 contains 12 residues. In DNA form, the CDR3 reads TGTGCCACGAACAGGGGGCTGAATGAGCAGTTCTTC. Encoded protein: CATNRGLNEQFF.

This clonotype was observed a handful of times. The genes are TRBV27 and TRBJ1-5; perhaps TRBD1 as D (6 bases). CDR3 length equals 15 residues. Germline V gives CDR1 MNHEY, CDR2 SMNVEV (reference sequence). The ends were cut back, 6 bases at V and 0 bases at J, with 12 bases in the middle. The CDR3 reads CASRPGHNSNQPQHF. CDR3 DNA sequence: TGTGCCAGCAGGCCGGGACATAATAGCAATCAGCCCCAGCATTTT.

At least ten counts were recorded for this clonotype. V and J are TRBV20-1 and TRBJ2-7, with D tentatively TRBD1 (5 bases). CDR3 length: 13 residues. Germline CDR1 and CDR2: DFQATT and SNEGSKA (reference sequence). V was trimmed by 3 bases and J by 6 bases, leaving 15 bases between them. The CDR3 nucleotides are TGCAGTGCTAGCCCAGGGCTTGGGTTCGAGCAGTACTTC. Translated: CSASPGLGFEQYF.

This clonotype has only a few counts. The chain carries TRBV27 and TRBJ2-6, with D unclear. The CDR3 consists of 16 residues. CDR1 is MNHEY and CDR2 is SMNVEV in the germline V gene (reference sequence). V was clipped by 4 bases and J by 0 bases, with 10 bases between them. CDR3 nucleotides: TGTGCCAGCAGTTCTATGTCTGTCTCTGGGGCCAACGTCCTGACTTTC. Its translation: CASSSMSVSGANVLTF.

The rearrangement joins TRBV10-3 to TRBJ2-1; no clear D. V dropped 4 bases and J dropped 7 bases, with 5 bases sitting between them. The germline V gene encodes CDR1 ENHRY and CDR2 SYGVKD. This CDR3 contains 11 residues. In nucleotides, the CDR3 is TGTGCCATCAGTGGGTTTAATGAGCAGTTCTTC. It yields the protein CAISGFNEQFF.

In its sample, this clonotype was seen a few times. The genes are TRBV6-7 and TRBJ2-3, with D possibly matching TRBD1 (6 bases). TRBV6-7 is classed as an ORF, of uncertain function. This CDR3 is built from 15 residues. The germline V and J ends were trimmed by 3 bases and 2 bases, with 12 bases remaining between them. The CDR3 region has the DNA TGTGCCAGCAGTTATGGGACACCCATCACAGATACGCAGTATTTT. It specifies CASSYGTPITDTQYF.

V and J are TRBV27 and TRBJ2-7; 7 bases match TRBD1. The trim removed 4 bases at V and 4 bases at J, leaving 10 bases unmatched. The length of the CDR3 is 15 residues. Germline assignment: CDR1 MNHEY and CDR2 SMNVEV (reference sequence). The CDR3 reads CASSYKTGWMYEQYF. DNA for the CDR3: TGTGCCAGCAGTTACAAGACAGGGTGGATGTACGAGCAGTACTTC.

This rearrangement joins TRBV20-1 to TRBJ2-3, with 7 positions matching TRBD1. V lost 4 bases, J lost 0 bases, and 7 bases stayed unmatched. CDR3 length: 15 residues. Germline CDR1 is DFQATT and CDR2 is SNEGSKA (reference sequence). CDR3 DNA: TGCAGTGCTAAGGACAGGTTCCGTAGCACAGATACGCAGTATTTT. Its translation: CSAKDRFRSTDTQYF.

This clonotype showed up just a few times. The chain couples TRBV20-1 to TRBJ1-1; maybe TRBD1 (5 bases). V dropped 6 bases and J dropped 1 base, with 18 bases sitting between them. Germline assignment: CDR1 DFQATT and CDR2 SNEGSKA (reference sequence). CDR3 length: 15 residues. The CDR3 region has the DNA TGCAGTGCGCCCAACCCCGGGGGGAGGAACACTGAAGCTTTCTTT. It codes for CSAPNPGGRNTEAFF.

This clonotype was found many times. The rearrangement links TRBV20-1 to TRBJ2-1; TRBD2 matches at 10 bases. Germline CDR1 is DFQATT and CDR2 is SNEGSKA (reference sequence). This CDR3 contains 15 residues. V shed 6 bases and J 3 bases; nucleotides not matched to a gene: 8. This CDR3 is CSADIASGSYNEQFF. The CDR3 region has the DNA TGCAGTGCCGACATCGCTAGCGGGAGCTACAATGAGCAGTTCTTC.

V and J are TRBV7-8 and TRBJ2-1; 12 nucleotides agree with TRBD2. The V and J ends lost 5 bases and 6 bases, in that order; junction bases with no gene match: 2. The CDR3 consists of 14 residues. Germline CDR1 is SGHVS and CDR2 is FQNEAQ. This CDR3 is CASSQTSGSNEQFF. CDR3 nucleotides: TGTGCCAGCAGCCAGACTAGCGGGAGCAATGAGCAGTTCTTC.

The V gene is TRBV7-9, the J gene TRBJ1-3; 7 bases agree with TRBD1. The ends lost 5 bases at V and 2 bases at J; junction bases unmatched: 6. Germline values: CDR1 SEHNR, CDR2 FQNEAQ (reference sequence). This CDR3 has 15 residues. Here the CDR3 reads CASSQTGITGNTIYF. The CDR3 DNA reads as TGTGCCAGCAGCCAGACAGGGATCACTGGAAACACCATATATTTT.